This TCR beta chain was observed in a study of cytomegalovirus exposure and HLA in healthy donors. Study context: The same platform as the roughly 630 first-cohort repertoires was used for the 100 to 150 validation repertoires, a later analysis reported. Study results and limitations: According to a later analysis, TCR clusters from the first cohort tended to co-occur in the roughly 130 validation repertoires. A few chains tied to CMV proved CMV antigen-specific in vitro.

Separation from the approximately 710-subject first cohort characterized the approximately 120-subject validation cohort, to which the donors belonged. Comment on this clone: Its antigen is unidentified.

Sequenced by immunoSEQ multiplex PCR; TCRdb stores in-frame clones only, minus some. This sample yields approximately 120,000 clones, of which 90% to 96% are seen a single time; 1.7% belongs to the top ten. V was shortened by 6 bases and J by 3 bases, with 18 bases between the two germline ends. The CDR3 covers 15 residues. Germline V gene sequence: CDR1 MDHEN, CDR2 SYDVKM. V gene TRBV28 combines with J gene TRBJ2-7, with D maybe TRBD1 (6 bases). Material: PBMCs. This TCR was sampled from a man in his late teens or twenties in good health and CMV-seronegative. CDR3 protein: CASSPLGAPDYEQYF. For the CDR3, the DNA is TGTGCCAGCAGCCCGTTGGGGGCCCCCGACTACGAGCAGTACTTC.